The T cell receptor beta chain under discussion was sequenced for a study of T cell responses to AZD1222 COVID-19 vaccine. Trimming stripped 3 bases from V and 3 bases from J, with 8 bases between. Germline V gene lookup returns CDR1 MDHEN and CDR2 SYDVKM. The CDR3 totals 13 residues. Generated by immunoSEQ multiplex PCR, the TCRdb table keeps only in-frame clones and is missing some. The sample includes over 65,000 clones, about nine tenths of them seen just once. The sequence derives from an adult who received the AZD1222 COVID-19 vaccine. J is TRBJ1-1 and V is TRBV28; D unresolved. The material was peripheral blood, obtained 28 days after the second AZD1222 dose. The CDR3 nucleotides are TGTGCCAGCAGTTTTAGACACTACACTGAAGCTTTCTTT. Translation gives CASSFRHYTEAFF. The complete variable domain, with remaining parts taken from reference TRBV28 and TRBJ1-1, reads DVKVTQSSRYLVKRTGEKVFLECVQDMDHENMFWYRQDPGLGLRLIYFSYDVKMKEKGDIPEGYSVSREKKERFSLILESASTNQTSMYLCASSFRHYTEAFFGQGTRLTVV.